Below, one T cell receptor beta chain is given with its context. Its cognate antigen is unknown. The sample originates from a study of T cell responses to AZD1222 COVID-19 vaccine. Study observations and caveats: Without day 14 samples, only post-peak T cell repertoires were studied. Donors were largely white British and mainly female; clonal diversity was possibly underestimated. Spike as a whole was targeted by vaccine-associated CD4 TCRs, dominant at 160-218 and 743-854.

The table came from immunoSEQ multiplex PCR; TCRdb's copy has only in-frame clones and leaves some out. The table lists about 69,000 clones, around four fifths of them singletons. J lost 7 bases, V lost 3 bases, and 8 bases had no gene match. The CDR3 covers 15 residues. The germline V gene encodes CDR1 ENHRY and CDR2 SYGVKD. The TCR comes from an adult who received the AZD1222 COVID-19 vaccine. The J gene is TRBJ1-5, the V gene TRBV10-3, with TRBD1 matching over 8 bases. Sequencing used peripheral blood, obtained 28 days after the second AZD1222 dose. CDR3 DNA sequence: TGTGCCATCAGTGACCCCGACAGGGGTGGGCAGCCCCAGCATTTT. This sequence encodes CAISDPDRGGQPQHF.